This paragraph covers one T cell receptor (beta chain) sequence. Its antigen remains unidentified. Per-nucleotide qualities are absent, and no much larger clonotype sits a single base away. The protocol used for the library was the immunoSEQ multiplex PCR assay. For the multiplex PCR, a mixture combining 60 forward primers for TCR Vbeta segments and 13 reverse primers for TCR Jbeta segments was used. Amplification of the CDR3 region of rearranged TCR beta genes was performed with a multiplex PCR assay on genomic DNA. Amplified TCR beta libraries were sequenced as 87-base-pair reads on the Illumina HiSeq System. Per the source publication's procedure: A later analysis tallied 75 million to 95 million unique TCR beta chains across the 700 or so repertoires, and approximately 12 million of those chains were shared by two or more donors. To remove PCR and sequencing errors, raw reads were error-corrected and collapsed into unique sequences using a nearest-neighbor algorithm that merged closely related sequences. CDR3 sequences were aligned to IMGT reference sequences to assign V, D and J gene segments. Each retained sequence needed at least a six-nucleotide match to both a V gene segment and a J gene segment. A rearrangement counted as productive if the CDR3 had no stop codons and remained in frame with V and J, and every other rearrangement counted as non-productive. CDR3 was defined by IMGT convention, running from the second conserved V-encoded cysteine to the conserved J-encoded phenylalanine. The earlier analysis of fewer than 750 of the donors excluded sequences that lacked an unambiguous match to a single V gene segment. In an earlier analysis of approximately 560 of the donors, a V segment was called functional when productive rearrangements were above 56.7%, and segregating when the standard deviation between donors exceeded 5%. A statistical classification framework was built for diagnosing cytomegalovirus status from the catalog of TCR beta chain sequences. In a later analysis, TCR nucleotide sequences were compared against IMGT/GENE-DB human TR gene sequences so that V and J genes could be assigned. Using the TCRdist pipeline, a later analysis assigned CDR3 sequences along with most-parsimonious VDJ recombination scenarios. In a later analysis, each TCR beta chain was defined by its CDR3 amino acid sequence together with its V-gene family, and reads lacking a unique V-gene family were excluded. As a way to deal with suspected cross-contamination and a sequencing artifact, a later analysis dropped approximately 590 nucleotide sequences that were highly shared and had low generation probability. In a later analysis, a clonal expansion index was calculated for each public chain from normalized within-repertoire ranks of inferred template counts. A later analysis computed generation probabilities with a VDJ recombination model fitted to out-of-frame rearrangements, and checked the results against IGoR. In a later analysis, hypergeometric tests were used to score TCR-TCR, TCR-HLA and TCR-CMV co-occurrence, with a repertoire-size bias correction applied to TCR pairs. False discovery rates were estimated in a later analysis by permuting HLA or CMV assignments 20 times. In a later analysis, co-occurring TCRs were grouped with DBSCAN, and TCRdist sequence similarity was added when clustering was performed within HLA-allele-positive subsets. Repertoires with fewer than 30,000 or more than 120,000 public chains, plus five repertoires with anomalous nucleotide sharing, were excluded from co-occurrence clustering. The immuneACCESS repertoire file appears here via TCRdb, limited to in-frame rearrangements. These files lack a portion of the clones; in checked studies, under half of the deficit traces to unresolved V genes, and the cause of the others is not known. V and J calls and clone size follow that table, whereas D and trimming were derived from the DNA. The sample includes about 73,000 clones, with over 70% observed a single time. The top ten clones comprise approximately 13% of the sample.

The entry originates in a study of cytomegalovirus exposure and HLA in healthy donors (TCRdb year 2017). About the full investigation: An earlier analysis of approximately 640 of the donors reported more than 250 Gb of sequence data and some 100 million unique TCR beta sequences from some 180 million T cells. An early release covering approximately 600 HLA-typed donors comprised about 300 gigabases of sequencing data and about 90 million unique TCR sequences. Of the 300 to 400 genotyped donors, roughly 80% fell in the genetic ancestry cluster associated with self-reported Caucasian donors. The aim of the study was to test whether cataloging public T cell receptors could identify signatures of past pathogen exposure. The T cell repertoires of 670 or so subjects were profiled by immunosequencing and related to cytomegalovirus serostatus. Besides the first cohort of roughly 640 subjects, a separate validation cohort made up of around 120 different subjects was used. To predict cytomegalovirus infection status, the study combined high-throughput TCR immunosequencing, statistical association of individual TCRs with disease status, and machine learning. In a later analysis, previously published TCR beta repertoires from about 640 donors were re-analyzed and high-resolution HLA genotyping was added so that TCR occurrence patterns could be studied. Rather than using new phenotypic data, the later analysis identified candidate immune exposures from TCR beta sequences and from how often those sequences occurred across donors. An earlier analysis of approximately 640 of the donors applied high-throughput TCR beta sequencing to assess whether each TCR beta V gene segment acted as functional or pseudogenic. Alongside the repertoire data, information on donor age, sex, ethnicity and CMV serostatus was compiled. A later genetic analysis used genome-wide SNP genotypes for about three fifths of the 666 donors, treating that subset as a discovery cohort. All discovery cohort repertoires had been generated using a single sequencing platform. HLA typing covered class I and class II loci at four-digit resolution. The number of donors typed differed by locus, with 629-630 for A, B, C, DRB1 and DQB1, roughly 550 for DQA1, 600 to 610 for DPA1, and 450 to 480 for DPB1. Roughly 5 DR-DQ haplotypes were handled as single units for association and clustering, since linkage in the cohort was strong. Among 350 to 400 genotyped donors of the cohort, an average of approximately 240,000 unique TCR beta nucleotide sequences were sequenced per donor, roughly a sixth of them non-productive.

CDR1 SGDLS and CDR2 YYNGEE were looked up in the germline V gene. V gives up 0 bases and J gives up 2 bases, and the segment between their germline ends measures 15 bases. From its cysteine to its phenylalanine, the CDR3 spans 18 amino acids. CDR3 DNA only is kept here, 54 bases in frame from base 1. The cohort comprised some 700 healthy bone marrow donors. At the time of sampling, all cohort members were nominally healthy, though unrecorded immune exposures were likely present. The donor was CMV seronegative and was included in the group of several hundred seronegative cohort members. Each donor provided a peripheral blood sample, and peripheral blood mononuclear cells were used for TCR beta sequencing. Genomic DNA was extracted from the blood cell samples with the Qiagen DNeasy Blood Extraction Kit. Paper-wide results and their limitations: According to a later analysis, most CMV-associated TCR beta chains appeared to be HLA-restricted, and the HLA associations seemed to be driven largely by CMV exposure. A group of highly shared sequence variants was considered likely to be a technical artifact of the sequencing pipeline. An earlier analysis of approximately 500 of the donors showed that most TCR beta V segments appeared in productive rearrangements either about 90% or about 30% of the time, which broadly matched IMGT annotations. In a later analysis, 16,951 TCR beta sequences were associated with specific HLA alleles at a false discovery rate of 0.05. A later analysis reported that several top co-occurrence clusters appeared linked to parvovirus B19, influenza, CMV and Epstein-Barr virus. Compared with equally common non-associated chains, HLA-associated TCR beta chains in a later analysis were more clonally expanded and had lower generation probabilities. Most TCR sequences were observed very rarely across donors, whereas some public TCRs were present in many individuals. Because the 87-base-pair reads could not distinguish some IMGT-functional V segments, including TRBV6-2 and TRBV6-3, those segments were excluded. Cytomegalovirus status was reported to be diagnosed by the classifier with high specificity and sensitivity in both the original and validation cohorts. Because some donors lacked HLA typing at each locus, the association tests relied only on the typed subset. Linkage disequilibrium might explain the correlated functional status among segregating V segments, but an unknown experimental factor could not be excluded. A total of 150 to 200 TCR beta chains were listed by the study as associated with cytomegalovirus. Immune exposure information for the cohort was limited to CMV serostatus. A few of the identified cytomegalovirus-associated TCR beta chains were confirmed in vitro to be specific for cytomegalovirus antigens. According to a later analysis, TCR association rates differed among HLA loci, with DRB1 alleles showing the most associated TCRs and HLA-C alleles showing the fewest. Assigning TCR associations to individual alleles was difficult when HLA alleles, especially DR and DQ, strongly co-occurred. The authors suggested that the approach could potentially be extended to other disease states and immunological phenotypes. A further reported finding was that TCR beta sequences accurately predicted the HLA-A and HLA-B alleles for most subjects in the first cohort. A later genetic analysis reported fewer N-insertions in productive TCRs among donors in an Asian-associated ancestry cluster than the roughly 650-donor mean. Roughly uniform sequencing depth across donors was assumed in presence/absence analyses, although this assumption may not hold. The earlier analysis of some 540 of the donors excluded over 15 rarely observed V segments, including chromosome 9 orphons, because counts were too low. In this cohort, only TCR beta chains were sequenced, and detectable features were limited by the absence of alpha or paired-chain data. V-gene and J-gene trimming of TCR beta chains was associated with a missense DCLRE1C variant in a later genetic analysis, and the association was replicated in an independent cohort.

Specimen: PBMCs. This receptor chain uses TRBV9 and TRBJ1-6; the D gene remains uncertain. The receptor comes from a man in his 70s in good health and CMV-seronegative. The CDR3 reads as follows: CASSVGRSTSPYNSPLHF. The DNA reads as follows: TGTGCCAGCAGCGTAGGCAGGTCTACCAGCCCCTATAATTCACCCCTCCACTTT.